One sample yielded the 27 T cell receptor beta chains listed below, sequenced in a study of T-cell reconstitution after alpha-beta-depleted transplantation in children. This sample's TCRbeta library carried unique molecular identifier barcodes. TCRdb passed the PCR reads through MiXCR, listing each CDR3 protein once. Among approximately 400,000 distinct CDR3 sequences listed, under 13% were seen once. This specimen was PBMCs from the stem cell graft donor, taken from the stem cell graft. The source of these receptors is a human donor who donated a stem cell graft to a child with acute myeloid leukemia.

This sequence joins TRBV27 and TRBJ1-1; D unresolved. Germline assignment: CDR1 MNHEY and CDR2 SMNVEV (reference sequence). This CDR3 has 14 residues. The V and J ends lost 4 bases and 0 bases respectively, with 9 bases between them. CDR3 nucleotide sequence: TGTGCCAGCAGTTCCGGATATTTGAACACTGAAGCTTTCTTT. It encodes CASSSGYLNTEAFF.

CDR3 protein: CASSQAGVAGYTF. As DNA, the CDR3 is TGTGCCAGCAGCCAAGCAGGGGTCGCTGGCTACACCTTC. The J gene is TRBJ1-2, the V gene TRBV3-1; tentatively, D is TRBD1 (6 bases). V was cut by 1 base and J by 7 bases, with 10 bases left in between. Germline CDR1 LGHDT, CDR2 YNNKEL (reference sequence). CDR3 length: 13 amino acids. Full variable domain (outside the CDR3, taken from reference TRBV3-1 and TRBJ1-2): DTAVSQTPKYLVTQMGNDKSIKCEQNLGHDTMYWYKQDSKKFLKIMFSYNNKELIINETVPNRFSPKSPDKAHLNLHINSLELGDSAVYFCASSQAGVAGYTFGSGTRLTVV.

CDR3 coding DNA: TGTGCCAGCAGTCGGCCCCCGGGACTAGTTACCGGGGAGCTGTTTTTT. It specifies CASSRPPGLVTGELFF. The genes are TRBV7-8 and TRBJ2-2, with 8 nucleotides matching TRBD2. There are 16 residues in the CDR3. J was trimmed by 5 bases and V by 6 bases; bases with no gene match: 11. Germline CDR1 reads SGHVS; CDR2 reads FQNEAQ.

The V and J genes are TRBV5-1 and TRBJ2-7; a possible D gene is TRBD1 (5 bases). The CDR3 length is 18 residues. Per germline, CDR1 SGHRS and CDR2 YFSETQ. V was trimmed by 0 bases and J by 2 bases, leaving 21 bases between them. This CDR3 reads CASSLVLTRASVPYEQYF. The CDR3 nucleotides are TGCGCCAGCAGCTTGGTCCTAACCAGGGCCTCCGTGCCCTACGAGCAGTACTTC.

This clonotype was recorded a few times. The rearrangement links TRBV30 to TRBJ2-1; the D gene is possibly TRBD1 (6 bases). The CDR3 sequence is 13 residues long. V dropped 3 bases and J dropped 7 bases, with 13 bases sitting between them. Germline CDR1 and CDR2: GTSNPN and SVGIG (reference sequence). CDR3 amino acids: CAWSLNRENEQFF. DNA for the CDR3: TGTGCCTGGAGCCTTAACAGGGAGAATGAGCAGTTCTTC.

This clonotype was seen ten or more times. This chain's CDR3 is CSVDEDTQYF. The DNA of the CDR3 is TGCAGCGTTGATGAGGATACGCAGTATTTT. The rearrangement joins TRBV29-1 to TRBJ2-3, with no clear D. With 3 bases removed from V and 6 bases from J, the gap between germline ends came to 4 bases. Per germline, CDR1 SQVTM and CDR2 ANQGSEA. This CDR3 has 10 residues.

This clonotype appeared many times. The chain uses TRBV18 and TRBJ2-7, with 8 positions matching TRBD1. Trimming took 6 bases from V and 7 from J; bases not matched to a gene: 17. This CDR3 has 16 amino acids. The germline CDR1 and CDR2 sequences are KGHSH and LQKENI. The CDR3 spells CASSSVKGRGPEEQYF. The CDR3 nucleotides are TGTGCCAGCTCTTCCGTGAAAGGCAGGGGGCCGGAGGAGCAGTACTTC.

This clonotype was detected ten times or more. DNA for the CDR3: TGCAGTGCTAGAGACGAGCGGGAGATTCAGGGCGGAAGGGAGCTGTTTTTT. This translates into CSARDEREIQGGRELFF. The chain recombines TRBV20-1 with TRBJ2-2; 8 nucleotides align to TRBD2. Germline V CDR1 and CDR2: DFQATT, SNEGSKA (reference sequence). V was clipped by 0 bases and J by 9 bases; unmatched bases: 15. The CDR3 totals 17 residues.

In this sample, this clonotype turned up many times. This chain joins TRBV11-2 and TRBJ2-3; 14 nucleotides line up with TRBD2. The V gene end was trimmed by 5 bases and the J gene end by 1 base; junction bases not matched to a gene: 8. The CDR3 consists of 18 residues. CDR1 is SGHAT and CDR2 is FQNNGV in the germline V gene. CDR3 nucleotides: TGTGCCAGCAGCACAACGGGACTAGCGGGAGCTGGCACAGATACGCAGTATTTT. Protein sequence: CASSTTGLAGAGTDTQYF.

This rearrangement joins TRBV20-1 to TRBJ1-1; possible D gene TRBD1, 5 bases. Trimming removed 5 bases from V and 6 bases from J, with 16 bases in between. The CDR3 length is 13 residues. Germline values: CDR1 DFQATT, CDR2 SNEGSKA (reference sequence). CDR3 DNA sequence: TGCAGTGCTTCTTCTGGGGGTACTTCTGAAGCTTTCTTT. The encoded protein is CSASSGGTSEAFF.

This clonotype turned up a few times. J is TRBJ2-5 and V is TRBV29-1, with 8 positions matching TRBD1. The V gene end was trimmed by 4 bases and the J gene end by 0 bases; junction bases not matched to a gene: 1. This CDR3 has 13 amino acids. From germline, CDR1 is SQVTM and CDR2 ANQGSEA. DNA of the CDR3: TGCAGCGTTGCAGGGGGCCACCAAGAGACCCAGTACTTC. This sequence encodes CSVAGGHQETQYF.

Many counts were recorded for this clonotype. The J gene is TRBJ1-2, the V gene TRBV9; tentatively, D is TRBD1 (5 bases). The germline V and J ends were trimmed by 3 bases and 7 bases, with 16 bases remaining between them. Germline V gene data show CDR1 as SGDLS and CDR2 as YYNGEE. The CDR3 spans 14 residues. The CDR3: CASSETERISGYTF. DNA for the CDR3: TGTGCCAGCAGCGAGACAGAAAGGATTAGTGGCTACACCTTC.

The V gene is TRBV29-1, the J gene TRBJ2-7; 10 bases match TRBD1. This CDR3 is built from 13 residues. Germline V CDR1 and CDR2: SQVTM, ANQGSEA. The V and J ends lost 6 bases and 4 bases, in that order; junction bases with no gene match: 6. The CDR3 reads CSVAGTGDYEQYF. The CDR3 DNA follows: TGCAGCGTCGCCGGGACAGGGGATTACGAGCAGTACTTC.

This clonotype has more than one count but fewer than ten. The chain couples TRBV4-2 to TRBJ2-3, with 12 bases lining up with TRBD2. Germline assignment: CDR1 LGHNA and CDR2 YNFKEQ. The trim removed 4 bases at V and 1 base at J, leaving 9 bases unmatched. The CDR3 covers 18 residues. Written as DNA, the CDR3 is TGTGCCAGCAGCCCGACTAGCGGGAGAGGGGGTGGCACAGATACGCAGTATTTT. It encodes CASSPTSGRGGGTDTQYF.

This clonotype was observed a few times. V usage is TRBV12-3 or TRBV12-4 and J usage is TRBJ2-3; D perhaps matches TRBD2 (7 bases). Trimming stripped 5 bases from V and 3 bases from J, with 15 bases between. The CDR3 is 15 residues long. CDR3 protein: CASSGMGGATDTQYF. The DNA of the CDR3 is TGTGCCAGCAGTGGCATGGGGGGGGCGACAGATACGCAGTATTTT.

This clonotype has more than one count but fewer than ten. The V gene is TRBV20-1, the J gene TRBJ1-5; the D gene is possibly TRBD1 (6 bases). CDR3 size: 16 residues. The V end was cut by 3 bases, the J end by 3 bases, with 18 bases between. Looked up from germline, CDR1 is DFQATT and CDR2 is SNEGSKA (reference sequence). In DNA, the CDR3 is TGCAGTGCTAGGATATCCCCGGGGGGCAACAATCAGCCCCAGCATTTT. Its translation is CSARISPGGNNQPQHF.

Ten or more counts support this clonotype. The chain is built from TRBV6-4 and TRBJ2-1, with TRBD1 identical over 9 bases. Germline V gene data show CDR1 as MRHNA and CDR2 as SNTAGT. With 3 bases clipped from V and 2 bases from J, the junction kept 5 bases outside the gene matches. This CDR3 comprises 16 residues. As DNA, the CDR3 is TGTGCCAGCAGTGAAACAGGGGGCTCGGCCTACAATGAGCAGTTCTTC. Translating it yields CASSETGGSAYNEQFF.

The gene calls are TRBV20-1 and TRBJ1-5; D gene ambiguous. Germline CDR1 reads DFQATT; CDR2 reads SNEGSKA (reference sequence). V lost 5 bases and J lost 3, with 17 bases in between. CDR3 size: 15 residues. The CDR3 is CSASTEGRFNQPQHF. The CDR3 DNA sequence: TGCAGTGCTTCCACCGAGGGTCGATTCAATCAGCCCCAGCATTTT.

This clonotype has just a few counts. The CDR3 protein is CASSQDKVAFF. Written as DNA, the CDR3 is TGCGCCAGCAGCCAAGACAAGGTGGCTTTCTTT. The chain links TRBV4-1 to TRBJ1-1; D remains unclear. The CDR3 spans 11 residues. The germline V and J ends were trimmed by 0 bases and 11 bases, with 7 bases remaining between them. Germline V CDR1 and CDR2: MGHRA, YSYEKL.

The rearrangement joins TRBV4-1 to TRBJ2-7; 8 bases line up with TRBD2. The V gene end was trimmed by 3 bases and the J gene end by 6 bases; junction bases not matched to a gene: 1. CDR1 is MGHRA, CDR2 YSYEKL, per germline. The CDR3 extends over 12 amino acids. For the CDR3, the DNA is TGCGCCAGCAGCCAGGGGACTAGCGAGCAGTACTTC. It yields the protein CASSQGTSEQYF.

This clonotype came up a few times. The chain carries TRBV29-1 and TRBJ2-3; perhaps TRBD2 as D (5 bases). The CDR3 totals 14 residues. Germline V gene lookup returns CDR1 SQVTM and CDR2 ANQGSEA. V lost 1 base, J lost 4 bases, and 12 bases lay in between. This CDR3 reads CSVEGGAGADTQYF. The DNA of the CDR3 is TGCAGCGTTGAAGGGGGAGCCGGGGCAGATACGCAGTATTTT.

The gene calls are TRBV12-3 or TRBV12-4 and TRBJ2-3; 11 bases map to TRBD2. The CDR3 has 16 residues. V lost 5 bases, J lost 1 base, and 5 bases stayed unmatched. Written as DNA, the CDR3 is TGTGCCAGCAGTCTCTCGGGACTAGCGGGCACAGATACGCAGTATTTT. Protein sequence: CASSLSGLAGTDTQYF.

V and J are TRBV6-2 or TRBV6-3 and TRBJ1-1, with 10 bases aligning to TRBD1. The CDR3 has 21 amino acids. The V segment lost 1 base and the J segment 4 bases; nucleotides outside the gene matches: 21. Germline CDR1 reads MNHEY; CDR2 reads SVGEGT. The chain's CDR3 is CASSYFSKPGQGIREGTEAFF. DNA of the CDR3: TGTGCCAGCAGTTACTTCTCAAAACCGGGACAGGGGATTAGGGAAGGCACTGAAGCTTTCTTT.

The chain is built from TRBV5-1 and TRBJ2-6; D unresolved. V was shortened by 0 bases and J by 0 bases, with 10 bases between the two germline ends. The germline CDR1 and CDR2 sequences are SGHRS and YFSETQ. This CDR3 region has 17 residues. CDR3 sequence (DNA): TGCGCCAGCAGCTTGGAAGACTCCGTCTCTGGGGCCAACGTCCTGACTTTC. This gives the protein CASSLEDSVSGANVLTF.

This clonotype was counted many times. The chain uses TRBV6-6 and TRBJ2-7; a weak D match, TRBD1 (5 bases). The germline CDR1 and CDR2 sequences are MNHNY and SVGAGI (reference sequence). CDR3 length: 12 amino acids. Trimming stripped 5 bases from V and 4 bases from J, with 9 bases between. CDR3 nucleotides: TGTGCCAGCAGTAGGGGCCAGTACGAGCAGTACTTC. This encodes CASSRGQYEQYF.

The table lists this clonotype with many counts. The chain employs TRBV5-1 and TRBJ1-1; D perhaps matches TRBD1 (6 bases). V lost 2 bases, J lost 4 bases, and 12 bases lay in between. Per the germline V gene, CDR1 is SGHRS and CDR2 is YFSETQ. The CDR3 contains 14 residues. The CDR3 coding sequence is TGCGCCAGCAGCTTTACAGGGACGGGCACTGAAGCTTTCTTT. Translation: CASSFTGTGTEAFF.

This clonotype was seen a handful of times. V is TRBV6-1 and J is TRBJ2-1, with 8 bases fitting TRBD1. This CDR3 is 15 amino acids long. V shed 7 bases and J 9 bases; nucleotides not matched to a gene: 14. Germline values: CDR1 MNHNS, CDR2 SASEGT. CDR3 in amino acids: CASTSLRTGNGEQFF. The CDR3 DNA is TGTGCCAGCACCTCCCTGCGGACAGGGAATGGTGAGCAGTTCTTC.